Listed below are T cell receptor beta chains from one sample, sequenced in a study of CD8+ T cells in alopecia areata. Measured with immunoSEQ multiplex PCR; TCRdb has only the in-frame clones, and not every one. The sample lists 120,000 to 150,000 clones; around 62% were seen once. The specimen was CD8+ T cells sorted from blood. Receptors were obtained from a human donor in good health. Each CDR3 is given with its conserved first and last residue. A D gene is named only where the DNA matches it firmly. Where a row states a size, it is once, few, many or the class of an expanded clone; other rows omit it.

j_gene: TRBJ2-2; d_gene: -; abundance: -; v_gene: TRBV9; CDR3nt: TGTGCCAGCAGCGTCTGGGATACCGGGGAGCTGTTTTTT; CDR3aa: CASSVWDTGELFF
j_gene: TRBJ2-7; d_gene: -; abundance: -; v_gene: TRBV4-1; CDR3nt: TGCGCCAGCAGCCAAGCGAAGGGTTACGAGCAGTACTTC; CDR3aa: CASSQAKGYEQYF
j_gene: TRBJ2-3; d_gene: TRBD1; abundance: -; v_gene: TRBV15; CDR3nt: TGTGCCACCAACCTACAGGGGGCTAGCACAGATACGCAGTATTTT; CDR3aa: CATNLQGASTDTQYF
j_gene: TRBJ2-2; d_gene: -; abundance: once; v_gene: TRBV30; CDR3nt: TGTGCCTGGGAACAGGGAGTCGGCACCGGGGAGCTGTTTTTT; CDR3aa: CAWEQGVGTGELFF
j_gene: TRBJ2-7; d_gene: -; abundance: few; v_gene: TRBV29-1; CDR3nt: TGCAGCGTTTTAACAGGCGGCGAGCAGTACTTC; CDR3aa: CSVLTGGEQYF
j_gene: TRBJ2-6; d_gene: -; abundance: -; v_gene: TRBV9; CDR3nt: TGTGCCAGTAACCGGGGTGCCCCGGACTCTGGGGCCAACGTCCTGACTTTC; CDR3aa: CASNRGAPDSGANVLTF
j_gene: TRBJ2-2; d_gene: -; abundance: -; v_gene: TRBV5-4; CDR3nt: TGTGCCAGCAGCTTGCTTCCTAGCCGGACGAACACCGGGGAGCTGTTTTTT; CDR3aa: CASSLLPSRTNTGELFF
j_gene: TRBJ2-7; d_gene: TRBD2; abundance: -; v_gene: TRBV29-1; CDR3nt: TGCAGCGTTCGCGGGGGTGGATCCTACGAGCAGTACTTC; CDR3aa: CSVRGGGSYEQYF
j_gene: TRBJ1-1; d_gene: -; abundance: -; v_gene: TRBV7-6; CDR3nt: TGTGCCAGCAGCTTAGTGGGGGGAATGAACACTGAAGCTTTCTTT; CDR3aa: CASSLVGGMNTEAFF
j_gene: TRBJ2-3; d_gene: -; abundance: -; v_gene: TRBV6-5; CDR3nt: TGTGCCAGCAGTTACTCGACTTACACAGATACGCAGTATTTT; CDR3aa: CASSYSTYTDTQYF
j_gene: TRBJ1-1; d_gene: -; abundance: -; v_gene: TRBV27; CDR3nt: TGTGCCAGCAGACCCGAGATGAACACTGAAGCTTTCTTT; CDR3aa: CASRPEMNTEAFF
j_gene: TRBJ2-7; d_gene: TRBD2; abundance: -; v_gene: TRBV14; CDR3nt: TGTGCCAGCAGCCATATTGCTAGCGGGAGATACGAGCAGTACTTC; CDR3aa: CASSHIASGRYEQYF
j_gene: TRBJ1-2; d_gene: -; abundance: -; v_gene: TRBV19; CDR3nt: TGTGCCAGTAGTATCTCACAGAACTATGGCTACACCTTC; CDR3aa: CASSISQNYGYTF
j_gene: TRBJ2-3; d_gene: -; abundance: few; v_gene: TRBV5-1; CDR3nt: TGCGCCAGCAGCTTTCCTCGGTATGGACTTCAGGATACGCAGTATTTT; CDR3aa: CASSFPRYGLQDTQYF
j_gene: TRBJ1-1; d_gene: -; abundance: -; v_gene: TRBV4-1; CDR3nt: TGCGCCAGCAGCCGGCAGGGTGAAGTTGGAGCTTTCTTT; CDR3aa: CASSRQGEVGAFF
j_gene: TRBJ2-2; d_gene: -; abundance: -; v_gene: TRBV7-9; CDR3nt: TGTGCCAGCAGCTTAGATTGGTTGAACACCGGGGAGCTGTTTTTT; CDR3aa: CASSLDWLNTGELFF
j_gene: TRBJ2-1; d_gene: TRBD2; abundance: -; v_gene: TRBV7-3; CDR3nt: TGTGCCAGCAGCTTAAACCCGGGAGGGAACATCAATGAGCAGTTCTTC; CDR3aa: CASSLNPGGNINEQFF
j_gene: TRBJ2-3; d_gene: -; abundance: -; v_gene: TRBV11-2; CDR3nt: TGTGCCAGCAGCACCGACTACACAGATACGCAGTATTTT; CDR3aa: CASSTDYTDTQYF
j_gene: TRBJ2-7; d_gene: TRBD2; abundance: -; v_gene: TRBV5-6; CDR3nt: TGTGCCAGCAGCTCCCTGGGTAGCGGGAGTTCCTACGAGCAGTACTTC; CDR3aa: CASSSLGSGSSYEQYF
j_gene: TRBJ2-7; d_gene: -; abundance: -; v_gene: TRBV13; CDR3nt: TGTGCCAGCAGCTGCGGAGATGGTCCCCCCTACGAGCAGTACTTC; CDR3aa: CASSCGDGPPYEQYF
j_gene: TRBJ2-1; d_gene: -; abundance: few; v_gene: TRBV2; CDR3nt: TGTGCCAGCAGTGACGGGAAGCTCTTC; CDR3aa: CASSDGKLF
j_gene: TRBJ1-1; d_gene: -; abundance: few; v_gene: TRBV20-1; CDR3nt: TGCAGTGCTAGAGTGGGAGGGTGGTTTGTCTTT; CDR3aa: CSARVGGWFVF
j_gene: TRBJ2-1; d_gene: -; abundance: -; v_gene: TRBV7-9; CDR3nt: TGTGCCAGCAGCTTAACCCGGGACTACAATGAGCAGTTCTTC; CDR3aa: CASSLTRDYNEQFF
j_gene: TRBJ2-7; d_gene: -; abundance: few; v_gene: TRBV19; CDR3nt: TGTGCCAGTAGTATGAGGGACCATCCGTGGGAGCAGTACTTC; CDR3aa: CASSMRDHPWEQYF
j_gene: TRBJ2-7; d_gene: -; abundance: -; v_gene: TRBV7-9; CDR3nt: TGTGCCAGCAGCTTGGGCGGAGGACACCCCTACGAGCAGTACTTC; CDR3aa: CASSLGGGHPYEQYF
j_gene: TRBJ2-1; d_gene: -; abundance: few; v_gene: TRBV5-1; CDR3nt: TGCGCCAGCGAGAGGGGAAGCTCCTACAATGAGCAGTTCTTC; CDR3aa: CASERGSSYNEQFF
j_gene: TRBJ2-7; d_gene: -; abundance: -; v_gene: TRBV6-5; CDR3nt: TGTGCCAGCAGTTACTCGTGGGGCCGTACCGACTACGAGCAGTACTTC; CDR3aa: CASSYSWGRTDYEQYF
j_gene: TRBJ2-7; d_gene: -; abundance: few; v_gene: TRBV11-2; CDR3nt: TGTGCCAGCAGCTTACCCGGGGGTAGCTCCTACGAGCAGTACTTC; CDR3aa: CASSLPGGSSYEQYF
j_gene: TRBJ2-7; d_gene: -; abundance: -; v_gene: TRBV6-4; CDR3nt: TGTGCCAGCAGTGACTCGAGTCGGGCGCAGGGGTTGTGGTACGAGCAGTACTTC; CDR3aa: CASSDSSRAQGLWYEQYF
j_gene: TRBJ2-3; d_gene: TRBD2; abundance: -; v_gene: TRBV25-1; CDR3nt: TGTGCCAGCAGTGACCAAGGACTAGCGGGATACGCAGATACGCAGTATTTT; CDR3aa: CASSDQGLAGYADTQYF
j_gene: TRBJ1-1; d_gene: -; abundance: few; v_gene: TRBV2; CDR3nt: TGTGCCAGCAGTGAATCGAGGGAGAACACTGAAGCTTTCTTT; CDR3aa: CASSESRENTEAFF
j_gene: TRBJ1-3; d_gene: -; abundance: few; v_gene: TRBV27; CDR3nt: TGTGCCAGCAGTTATGGGGGCTCAGGAAACACCATATATTTT; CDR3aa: CASSYGGSGNTIYF
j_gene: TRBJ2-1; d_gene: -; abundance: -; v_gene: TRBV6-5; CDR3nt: TGTGCCAGCGGCCGGGGACTGCTCAGGGATGAGCAGTTCTTC; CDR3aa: CASGRGLLRDEQFF
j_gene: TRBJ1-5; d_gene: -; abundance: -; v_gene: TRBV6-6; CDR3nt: TGTGCCAGCCAATTAGGGGGTAGCAATCAGCCCCAGCATTTT; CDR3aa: CASQLGGSNQPQHF
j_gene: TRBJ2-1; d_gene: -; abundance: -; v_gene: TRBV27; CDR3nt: TGTGCCAGCAGTTTATCCTTAGGCTCCTACAATGAGCAGTTCTTC; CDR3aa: CASSLSLGSYNEQFF
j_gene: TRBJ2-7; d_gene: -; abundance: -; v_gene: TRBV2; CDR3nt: TGTGCCAGCAGTGAAGCGCGCGGCCCCGTTCTGGAGCAGTACTTC; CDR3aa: CASSEARGPVLEQYF
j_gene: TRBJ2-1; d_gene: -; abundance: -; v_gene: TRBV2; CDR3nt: TGTGCCAGCAGCGCGGATTATGAGCAGTTCTTC; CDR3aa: CASSADYEQFF
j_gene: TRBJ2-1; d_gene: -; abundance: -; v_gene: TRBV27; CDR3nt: TGTGCCAGCAGTTTCCGTGGGATGAATGAGCAGTTCTTC; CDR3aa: CASSFRGMNEQFF
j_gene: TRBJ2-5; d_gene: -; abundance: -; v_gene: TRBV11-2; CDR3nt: TGTGCCAGCAGCTTAGGGGACACATTAGGGGAGACCCAGTACTTC; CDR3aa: CASSLGDTLGETQYF
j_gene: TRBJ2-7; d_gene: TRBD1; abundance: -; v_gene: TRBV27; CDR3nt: TGTGCCAGCAGTCATCAGAGGACAGGGGTCGAGCAGTACTTC; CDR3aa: CASSHQRTGVEQYF
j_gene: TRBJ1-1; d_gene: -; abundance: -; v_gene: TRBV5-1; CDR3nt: TGCGCCAGCAGCCCGGGACCGAACTTGAACACTGAAGCTTTCTTT; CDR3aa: CASSPGPNLNTEAFF
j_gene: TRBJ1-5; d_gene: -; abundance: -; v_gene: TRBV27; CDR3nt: TGTGCCAGCAGTTTTAACGGCAGGGCAAGGAATCAGCCCCAGCATTTT; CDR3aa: CASSFNGRARNQPQHF
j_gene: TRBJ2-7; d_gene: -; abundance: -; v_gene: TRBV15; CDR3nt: TGTGCCACCAGCAGAGATCGGGCCGGAGGCTCCTACGAGCAGTACTTC; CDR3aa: CATSRDRAGGSYEQYF
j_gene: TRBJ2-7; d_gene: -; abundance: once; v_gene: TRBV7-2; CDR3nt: TGTGCCAGCAGCCCCCTCCAGGTTTACGAGCAGTACTTC; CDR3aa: CASSPLQVYEQYF
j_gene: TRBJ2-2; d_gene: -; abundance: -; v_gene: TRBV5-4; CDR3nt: TGTGCCAGCAGCTTGCCAGAGACGAACACCGGGGAGCTGTTTTTT; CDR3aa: CASSLPETNTGELFF
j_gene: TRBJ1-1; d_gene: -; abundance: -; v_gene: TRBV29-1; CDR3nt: TGCAGCGTTGAGGTACCGGACGGTTTGGCTGAAGCTTTCTTT; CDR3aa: CSVEVPDGLAEAFF
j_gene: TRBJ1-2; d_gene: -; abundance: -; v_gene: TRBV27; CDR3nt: TGTGCCAGCAGCGGGCCGGAAAACAGCTACACCTTC; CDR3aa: CASSGPENSYTF
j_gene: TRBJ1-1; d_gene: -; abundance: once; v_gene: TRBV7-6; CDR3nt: TGTGCCAGCAGCCCAGGAACTCGACAGATGAGCACTGAAGCTTTCTTT; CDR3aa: CASSPGTRQMSTEAFF
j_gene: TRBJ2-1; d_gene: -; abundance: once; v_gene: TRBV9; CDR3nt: TGTGCCAGCAGCGTACAGGGGTCCTACAATGAGCAGTTCTTC; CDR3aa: CASSVQGSYNEQFF
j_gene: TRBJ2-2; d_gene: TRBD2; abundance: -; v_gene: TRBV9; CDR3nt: TGTGCCAGCAGCCCCGGCGGGGGGACCGGGGAGCTGTTTTTT; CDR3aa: CASSPGGGTGELFF